This TCR beta chain was found in a study of T cells after posttransplantation cyclophosphamide. Only in-frame clones appear in the TCRdb table, and some are missing; sequencing was by immunoSEQ multiplex PCR. In the table there are approximately 23,000 clones, approximately 98% of which are singletons. General study points: After PTCy, TRB diversity resembled that of CNI/methotrexate controls.

This CDR3 region has 13 residues. Trimming took off 6 bases at V and 1 base at J, with 9 bases between the two ends. Germline assignment: CDR1 ENHRY and CDR2 SYGVKD. For this clone: The antigen is not known.

The naive gate required viable CD3+CD4+ or CD3+CD8+ cells with CCR7+CD45RA+CD45RO-CD95-CD27+CD28+ phenotype. The related graft donor's blood sample was taken on the day of bone marrow donation. The clonotype comes from a man aged 50-60 years in good health, CMV-negative, and a related stem cell transplant donor. The gene calls are TRBV10-3 and TRBJ1-2; tentatively, D is TRBD1 (6 bases). The sample comprised naive CD4+ T cells sorted from PBMCs. CDR3 nucleotides: TGTGCCATCAGGGAGGACAGTAACTATGGCTACACCTTC. Translation: CAIREDSNYGYTF.